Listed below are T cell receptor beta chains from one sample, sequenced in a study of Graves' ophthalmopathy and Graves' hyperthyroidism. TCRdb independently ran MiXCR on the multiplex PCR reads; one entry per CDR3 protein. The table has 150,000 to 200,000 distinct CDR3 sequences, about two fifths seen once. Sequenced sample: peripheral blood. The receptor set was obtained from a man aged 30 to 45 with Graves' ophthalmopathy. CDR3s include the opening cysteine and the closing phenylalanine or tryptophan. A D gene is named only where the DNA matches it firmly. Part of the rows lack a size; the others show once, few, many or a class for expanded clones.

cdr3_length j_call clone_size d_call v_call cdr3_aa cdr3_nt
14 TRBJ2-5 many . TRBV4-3 CASSQFVDQETQYF TGCGCCAGCAGCCAATTTGTGGACCAAGAGACCCAGTACTTC
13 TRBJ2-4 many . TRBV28 CASSWIHQNIQYF TGTGCCAGCAGTTGGATCCACCAGAACATTCAGTACTTC
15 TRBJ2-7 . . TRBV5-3 CASSVVLAPSYEQYF TGTGCCAGTAGTGTTGTACTAGCTCCTTCCTACGAGCAGTACTTC
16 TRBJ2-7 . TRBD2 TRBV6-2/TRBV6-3 CASSFIAGDYSYEQYF TGTGCCAGCAGCTTTATAGCGGGGGACTACTCCTACGAGCAGTACTTC
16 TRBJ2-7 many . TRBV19 CASSIGRSGIPYEQYF TGTGCCAGTAGTATAGGTCGGAGCGGAATTCCCTACGAGCAGTACTTC
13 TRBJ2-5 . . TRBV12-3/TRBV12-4 CASKNRPRGTQYF TGTGCCAGCAAGAATCGTCCCAGGGGGACCCAGTACTTC
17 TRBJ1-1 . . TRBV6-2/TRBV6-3 CASRDGRSAITQPEAFF TGTGCCAGCAGAGACGGACGTAGTGCTATTACCCAGCCTGAAGCTTTCTTT
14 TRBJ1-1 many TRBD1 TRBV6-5 CASSYRQGVTEAFF TGTGCCAGCAGCTACAGACAGGGTGTGACTGAAGCTTTCTTT
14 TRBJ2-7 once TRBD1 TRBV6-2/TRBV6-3 CASGTGTGGYEQYF TGTGCCAGCGGAACCGGGACAGGGGGCTACGAGCAGTACTTC
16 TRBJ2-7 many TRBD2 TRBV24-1 CATSDLGTSGRNEQYF TGTGCCACCAGTGATTTGGGGACTAGCGGGAGAAACGAGCAGTACTTC
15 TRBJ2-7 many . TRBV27 CASSLSGLNSYEQYF TGTGCCAGCAGTTTATCGGGGCTGAACTCCTACGAGCAGTACTTC
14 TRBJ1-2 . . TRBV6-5 CASSYSPTSRGYTF TGTGCCAGCAGTTACTCCCCGACTTCTCGGGGCTACACCTTC